These T cell receptor beta chains were read from a single sample in a study of Graves' ophthalmopathy and Graves' hyperthyroidism. TCRdb re-derived calls from the multiplex PCR reads in MiXCR, one entry per CDR3 protein. The data show 350,000 to 450,000 distinct CDR3 sequences, over 20% seen once. The source material was peripheral blood. Every receptor here comes from a woman aged 18-29 years with stable Graves' hyperthyroidism. The CDR3 runs from the conserved cysteine through the conserved F or W. The D gene is left open where the match is weak. Size tells how often a clone was seen (once, few, many) or the class of an expanded clone, and some rows leave it out.

>TRBJ1-2|TRBV6-1|-|-
CASRTGYLTNYGYTF
TGTGCCAGCAGGACAGGATACCTAACTAACTATGGCTACACCTTC
>TRBJ1-1|TRBV6-5|-|-
CASSYSLRGREAFF
TGTGCCAGCAGTTACTCGCTAAGAGGCCGTGAAGCTTTCTTT
>TRBJ1-1|TRBV7-9|-|few
CASSLDGLWTEAFF
TGTGCCAGCAGCTTAGATGGGTTATGGACTGAAGCTTTCTTT
>TRBJ2-7|TRBV10-3|-|many
CAISVYVSYEQYF
TGTGCCATCAGTGTGTATGTATCCTACGAGCAGTACTTC
>TRBJ1-1|TRBV19|-|many
CASSRPGTREAFF
TGTGCCAGTAGTAGGCCCGGGACGCGTGAAGCTTTCTTT
>TRBJ1-1|TRBV12-3/TRBV12-4|-|-
CASSAQGGEAFF
TGTGCCAGCAGTGCACAGGGTGGTGAAGCTTTCTTT
>TRBJ2-2|TRBV19|-|few
CASSISLDRSDTGELFF
TGTGCCAGTAGTATAAGTTTGGACAGATCGGACACCGGGGAGCTGTTTTTT
>TRBJ2-5|TRBV24-1|TRBD2|many
CATSDWTGPGLAGAVETQYF
TGTGCCACCAGTGATTGGACAGGGCCGGGACTAGCGGGAGCTGTGGAGACCCAGTACTTC
>TRBJ1-6|TRBV25-1|-|few
CASYGGPSSYNSPLHF
TGTGCCAGCTATGGGGGCCCTAGCTCCTATAATTCACCCCTCCACTTT
>TRBJ1-6|TRBV20-1|-|many
CSARLQRPVEGNNSPLHF
TGCAGTGCTAGGTTACAGCGACCGGTGGAGGGGAATAATTCACCCCTCCACTTT
>TRBJ1-1|TRBV7-8|-|-
CASTPAGRDTEAFF
TGTGCCAGCACCCCCGCTGGGCGGGACACTGAAGCTTTCTTT
>TRBJ2-7|TRBV6-1|-|few
CASRTIGRIYEQYF
TGTGCCAGCAGAACCATTGGCCGCATCTACGAGCAGTACTTC
>TRBJ2-5|TRBV7-6|-|many
CACTQFSGAQETQYF
TGTGCCTGCACCCAATTCTCAGGGGCTCAAGAGACCCAGTACTTC
>TRBJ1-6|TRBV2|-|many
CASRNGVLASPLHF
TGTGCCAGCCGTAACGGGGTACTAGCTTCACCCCTCCACTTT
>TRBJ1-1|TRBV12-3/TRBV12-4|-|many
CASSAIATEAFF
TGTGCCAGCAGCGCGATAGCCACTGAAGCTTTCTTT
>TRBJ1-1|TRBV6-1|-|many
CAAQSTLEAFF
TGTGCCGCCCAATCTACCCTTGAAGCTTTCTTT
>TRBJ1-1|TRBV6-2/TRBV6-3|-|-
CASSYPQYTEAFF
TGTGCCAGCAGTTACCCACAGTACACTGAAGCTTTCTTT
>TRBJ1-1|TRBV11-2|-|-
CASSLWQTNTEAFF
TGTGCCAGCAGCTTATGGCAGACGAACACTGAAGCTTTCTTT
>TRBJ2-7|TRBV27|TRBD2|-
CASSFLAGVVGQEQYF
TGTGCCAGCAGTTTCCTAGCGGGAGTGGTTGGTCAAGAGCAGTACTTC
>TRBJ2-5|TRBV6-1|-|many
CASSRTHKETQYF
TGTGCCAGCAGCCGGACACATAAAGAGACCCAGTACTTC
>TRBJ2-7|TRBV27|-|many
CASSQRQGEDEQYF
TGTGCCAGCAGTCAAAGGCAGGGTGAGGACGAGCAGTACTTC
>TRBJ2-7|TRBV7-9|TRBD1|many
CASSLLQGNEQYF
TGTGCCAGCAGCTTATTACAGGGGAACGAGCAGTACTTC
>TRBJ1-1|TRBV7-6|-|many
CASRDSGAQNTEAFF
TGTGCCAGCAGGGATTCGGGGGCTCAGAACACTGAAGCTTTCTTT
>TRBJ1-1|TRBV12-3/TRBV12-4|TRBD1|many
CASSPQGARNTEAFF
TGTGCCAGCAGTCCACAGGGGGCTAGGAACACTGAAGCTTTCTTT
>TRBJ2-7|TRBV12-3/TRBV12-4|TRBD1|many
CASSRDRDEQYF
TGTGCCAGCAGCCGCGACAGGGACGAGCAGTACTTC
>TRBJ2-2|TRBV6-2/TRBV6-3|-|many
CASGDTGELFF
TGTGCCAGCGGGGACACCGGGGAGCTGTTTTTT
>TRBJ2-7|TRBV10-1|-|many
CAILYEQYF
TGCGCCATCCTCTACGAGCAGTACTTC
>TRBJ2-2|TRBV20-1|-|many
CSARDGVTGELFF
TGCAGTGCTAGAGATGGGGTCACCGGGGAGCTGTTTTTT
>TRBJ1-1|TRBV12-3/TRBV12-4|-|many
CASSLSSFPEAFF
TGTGCCAGCAGTTTAAGCTCTTTTCCTGAAGCTTTCTTT
>TRBJ2-5|TRBV7-9|TRBD1|many
CASSGQGASETQYF
TGTGCCAGCAGCGGACAGGGGGCCAGCGAGACCCAGTACTTC
>TRBJ1-2|TRBV10-3|TRBD1|-
CATISQGLGGYTF
TGTGCCACGATTTCACAGGGGTTGGGCGGCTACACCTTC
>TRBJ2-7|TRBV9|-|many
CASTRLNEQYF
TGTGCCAGCACCCGCCTTAACGAGCAGTACTTC
>TRBJ1-6|TRBV11-2|-|-
CASSPGGGYSPLHF
TGTGCCAGCAGCCCGGGCGGGGGTTATTCACCCCTCCACTTT
>TRBJ1-2|TRBV6-5|-|few
CASSSRDHYGYTF
TGTGCCAGCAGTTCCAGGGACCACTATGGCTACACCTTC
>TRBJ2-5|TRBV29-1|TRBD1|many
CSVVRQGAGTQYF
TGCAGCGTTGTAAGACAGGGGGCAGGAACCCAGTACTTC
>TRBJ2-5|TRBV29-1|-|many
CSVGDNRVRETQYF
TGCAGCGTTGGAGACAACAGGGTCCGGGAGACCCAGTACTTC
>TRBJ1-2|TRBV6-5|-|many
CASSYSTVSGYTF
TGTGCCAGCAGTTACTCGACAGTGTCTGGCTACACCTTC
>TRBJ1-5|TRBV19|-|-
CASRGARGGSNQPQHF
TGTGCCAGTAGGGGGGCCAGGGGAGGAAGCAATCAGCCCCAGCATTTT
>TRBJ1-5|TRBV11-3|-|-
CASSLVGALPQHF
TGTGCCAGCAGCTTAGTGGGGGCCTTGCCCCAGCATTTT
>TRBJ1-1|TRBV12-3/TRBV12-4|TRBD1|many
CASSLDRGHDTEAFF
TGTGCCAGCAGTCTGGACAGGGGGCATGACACTGAAGCTTTCTTT
>TRBJ1-1|TRBV2|-|-
CASSPVGGVSLQVEAFF
TGTGCCAGCAGTCCCGTAGGGGGAGTCTCCCTCCAAGTTGAAGCTTTCTTT
>TRBJ1-6|TRBV18|-|-
CASSADGGSNSPLHF
TGTGCCAGCTCAGCCGACGGCGGATCTAATTCACCCCTCCACTTT
>TRBJ1-2|TRBV28|-|-
CASSQPPGGVHYGYTF
TGTGCCAGCAGTCAACCCCCGGGGGGGGTACACTATGGCTACACCTTC
>TRBJ2-2|TRBV5-4|-|-
CASSLAPGERSTGELFF
TGTGCCAGCAGCTTGGCCCCGGGGGAGCGAAGCACCGGGGAGCTGTTTTTT
>TRBJ2-7|TRBV28|-|-
CASSLLPRPGLYEQYF
TGTGCCAGCAGTTTACTCCCTCGGCCGGGCCTCTACGAGCAGTACTTC
>TRBJ1-5|TRBV28|-|many
CASSLYSLSNQPQHF
TGTGCCAGCAGTTTATATTCCCTTAGCAATCAGCCCCAGCATTTT
>TRBJ2-7|TRBV4-1|TRBD1|-
CASSQAPGQGANFRYEQYF
TGCGCCAGCAGCCAAGCACCGGGACAGGGGGCGAACTTTAGATACGAGCAGTACTTC
>TRBJ2-3|TRBV7-3|-|many
CASSWGHGNTDTQYF
TGTGCCAGCAGCTGGGGACACGGAAACACAGATACGCAGTATTTT
>TRBJ2-2|TRBV6-2/TRBV6-3|TRBD2|many
CASSGAGETTGELFF
TGTGCCAGCAGTGGGGCGGGAGAGACCACCGGGGAGCTGTTTTTT
>TRBJ1-1|TRBV19|TRBD1|many
CASSRDRKVSEAFF
TGTGCCAGTAGCCGGGACAGGAAGGTCTCCGAAGCTTTCTTT
>TRBJ1-1|TRBV6-2/TRBV6-3|TRBD1|-
CASSYSWTGRMNTEAFF
TGTGCCAGCAGTTACTCTTGGACAGGGCGAATGAACACTGAAGCTTTCTTT
>TRBJ1-1|TRBV6-5|-|many
CASPGGGWETEAFF
TGTGCCTCCCCCGGGGGGGGATGGGAGACTGAAGCTTTCTTT
>TRBJ1-2|TRBV20-1|-|many
CSASGRDNYGYTF
TGCAGTGCTAGCGGCAGGGACAACTATGGCTACACCTTC